A single sample is the source of the 24 T cell receptor beta chains below, sequenced in a study of memory CD4+ T cells and cytomegalovirus serostatus. Data came from immunoSEQ multiplex PCR; TCRdb stores just in-frame clones and leaves some out. There are about 48,000 clones in the sample; around 80% occur only once, and less than 0.85% lies in the top ten. The sort gate was single viable CD3+CD4+CD8-CD45RO+ cells for memory CD4+ T cells. The material sequenced was memory CD4+ T cells from blood. Source of these receptors: an adult in good health and CMV-seronegative.

The gene calls are TRBV29-1 and TRBJ2-5; D is ambiguous. With 5 bases removed from V and 5 bases from J, the gap between germline ends came to 15 bases. Germline values: CDR1 SQVTM, CDR2 ANQGSEA. The CDR3 is made up of 13 amino acids. The CDR3 region has the DNA TGCAGCGTTTTTTCGGGTGGCATGGAGACCCAGTACTTC. Translating gives CSVFSGGMETQYF.

In this sample, this clone turned up a few times. The chain links TRBV6-5 to TRBJ2-7; D remains ambiguous. V lost 0 bases and J lost 1, with 7 bases in between. The CDR3 consists of 14 residues. Germline CDR1 MNHEY, CDR2 SVGAGI. CDR3: CASSYSFLSYEQYF. The CDR3 DNA is TGTGCCAGCAGTTACTCGTTCTTATCCTACGAGCAGTACTTC.

The chain is built from TRBV30 and TRBJ2-7; D might be TRBD1 or TRBD2, each matching 5 bases. V was pared by 4 bases and J by 3 bases, with 7 bases between. This CDR3 has 11 amino acids. Germline CDR1 reads GTSNPN; CDR2 reads SVGIG (reference sequence). In DNA, the CDR3 is TGTGCCTGGATGAGGGGCTACGAGCAGTACTTC. Protein: CAWMRGYEQYF.

The chain is built from TRBV5-4 and TRBJ2-5; 11 positions match TRBD2. Germline CDR1 and CDR2: SGHNT and YYREEE (reference sequence). V lost 0 bases and J lost 3; bases outside the gene matches: 4. The CDR3 loop spans 16 amino acids. The CDR3 spells CASSLGLAGGEETQYF. The DNA for the CDR3 is TGTGCCAGCAGCTTGGGGCTAGCGGGAGGCGAAGAGACCCAGTACTTC.

This clone showed up just once. This chain joins TRBV10-3 and TRBJ1-4; D is possibly TRBD1 (6 bases). CDR1 and CDR2 from the germline V gene are ENHRY and SYGVKD. The V gene lost 2 bases and the J gene lost 2 bases, with 9 bases spanning the gap. The CDR3 is made up of 15 amino acids. CDR3: CAISEEGGTNEKLFF. The CDR3 DNA follows: TGTGCCATCAGTGAGGAGGGGGGGACTAATGAAAAACTGTTTTTT.

This clone has a single count. This chain links TRBV6-5 with TRBJ1-4, with D unclear. The ends were cut back, 8 bases at V and 4 bases at J, with 8 bases in the middle. Germline V gives CDR1 MNHEY, CDR2 SVGAGI. This CDR3 spans 12 amino acids. DNA for the CDR3: TGTGCCAGCGGGAGGTATAATGAAAAACTGTTTTTT. It yields the protein CASGRYNEKLFF.

For the CDR3, the DNA is TGTGCCAGTCGAACTAGGAGGACTAGCGGAACAGATACGCAGTATTTT. It translates to CASRTRRTSGTDTQYF. V is TRBV19 and J is TRBJ2-3; 10 bases agree with TRBD2. The CDR3 length is 16 residues. The germline CDR1 and CDR2 sequences are LNHDA and SQIVND (reference sequence). The ends lost 8 bases at V and 3 bases at J; junction bases unmatched: 11.

This clone showed up many times. Here the CDR3 DNA reads TGTGCCAGTAGTCGTGATGGGAGGGCAGATACGCAGTATTTT. Amino acids: CASSRDGRADTQYF. This chain links TRBV19 with TRBJ2-3; 7 bases are shared with TRBD2. The V segment lost 5 bases and the J segment 4 bases; nucleotides outside the gene matches: 6. CDR1 is LNHDA, CDR2 SQIVND, per germline (reference sequence). CDR3 size: 14 residues.

This chain uses TRBV18 with TRBJ2-1; 10 bases fit TRBD2. Germline values: CDR1 KGHSH, CDR2 LQKENI. V shed 4 bases, J shed 3 bases, and the junction held 6 bases outside the gene matches. This CDR3 is built from 16 residues. The CDR3 DNA reads as TGTGCCAGCTCACAGCGGACTAGCGGAGACTACAATGAGCAGTTCTTC. Protein product: CASSQRTSGDYNEQFF.

The chain recombines TRBV5-6 with TRBJ2-3; D is perhaps TRBD1 (6 bases). The CDR3 loop spans 13 amino acids. The germline V gene has CDR1 SGHDT and CDR2 YYEEEE. The germline V and J ends were trimmed by 1 base and 6 bases, with 9 bases remaining between them. Here the CDR3 reads CASSLKGVDTQYF. The CDR3 bases are TGTGCCAGCAGCTTGAAGGGGGTGGATACGCAGTATTTT.

The chain has TRBV11-2 and TRBJ1-5, with 7 bases that match TRBD1. Germline CDR1 SGHAT, CDR2 FQNNGV. This CDR3 has 16 residues. V was pared by 0 bases and J by 4 bases, with 6 bases of the junction left unmatched. The CDR3 loop reads CASSLDGGGTNQPQHF. The CDR3 nucleotides read TGTGCCAGCAGCTTAGACGGAGGGGGCACGAATCAGCCCCAGCATTTT.

This chain uses TRBV5-5 with TRBJ2-6, with D tentatively TRBD1 (6 bases). Trimming left V 4 bases short and J 0 bases short, with 11 bases between. The germline CDR1 and CDR2 sequences are SGHKS and YYEKEE (reference sequence). The CDR3 extends over 16 amino acids. The CDR3 nucleotides are TGTGCCAGCAGCGGGACACAACTCTCTGGGGCCAACGTCCTGACTTTC. It is translated as CASSGTQLSGANVLTF.

V and J are TRBV5-5 and TRBJ1-1; 7 positions match TRBD1. V lost 0 bases, J lost 1 base, and 9 bases stayed unmatched. The CDR3 is 17 residues long. The germline V gene encodes CDR1 SGHKS and CDR2 YYEKEE (reference sequence). CDR3: CASSLGQGGWTNTEAFF. The CDR3 DNA is TGTGCCAGCAGCTTGGGACAGGGAGGGTGGACGAACACTGAAGCTTTCTTT.

The chain is built from TRBV6-1 and TRBJ1-5, with unresolved D. The CDR3 extends over 15 amino acids. V dropped 5 bases and J dropped 3 bases, with 14 bases sitting between them. Germline loops: CDR1 MNHNS, CDR2 SASEGT. In DNA, the CDR3 is TGTGCCAGCAGTTCCGGGTCCACTAACAATCAGCCCCAGCATTTT. It codes for CASSSGSTNNQPQHF.

The chain uses TRBV5-4 and TRBJ1-2, with TRBD1 matching 7 bases. The germline CDR1 and CDR2 sequences are SGHNT and YYREEE (reference sequence). V lost 5 bases, J lost 4 bases, and 5 bases stayed unmatched. The CDR3 contains 13 residues. DNA of the CDR3: TGTGCCAGCAGTAACGGACAGGCCTATGGCTACACCTTC. Translated: CASSNGQAYGYTF.

This clone turned up a few times. The chain carries TRBV10-3 and TRBJ1-6; possible D gene TRBD1, 6 bases. The CDR3 totals 14 residues. In germline, CDR1 is ENHRY, CDR2 SYGVKD. The ends were cut back, 6 bases at V and 8 bases at J, with 14 bases in the middle. CDR3 nucleotides: TGTGCCATCAGGCAAACAGGGTTTGATTCACCCCTCCACTTT. Protein sequence: CAIRQTGFDSPLHF.

The chain employs TRBV5-4 and TRBJ2-1; 7 nucleotides line up with TRBD2. The CDR3 covers 14 residues. Germline CDR1 is SGHNT and CDR2 is YYREEE (reference sequence). V lost 0 bases, J lost 7 bases, and 4 bases stayed unmatched. The CDR3 loop is CASSLGGEGNEQFF. CDR3 DNA: TGTGCCAGCAGCTTGGGCGGGGAGGGGAATGAGCAGTTCTTC.

This clone occurred once. Within the sample, other DNA sequences also encode this same CDR3. The V gene is TRBV9, the J gene TRBJ2-7, with 10 bases fitting TRBD1. CDR3 size: 14 residues. CDR1 and CDR2 (germline): SGDLS, YYNGEE. Trimming took 2 bases from V and 4 from J; bases not matched to a gene: 3. CDR3 coding DNA: TGTGCCAGCAGCGTGGGGGACAGGGGTTACGAGCAGTACTTC. As protein: CASSVGDRGYEQYF.

The gene calls are TRBV28 and TRBJ1-5, with 7 bases fitting TRBD1. The CDR3 runs 16 residues. V was clipped by 3 bases and J by 5 bases; unmatched bases: 10. The germline gives CDR1 MDHEN, CDR2 SYDVKM. CDR3 nucleotide sequence: TGTGCCAGCAGTTTGCTCGGGCCAGGGGGGTATCAGCCCCAGCATTTT. This translates into CASSLLGPGGYQPQHF.

V and J are TRBV7-2 and TRBJ2-7; TRBD2 matches 11 bases. The length of the CDR3 is 15 residues. V shed 6 bases, J shed 9 bases, and the junction held 13 bases outside the gene matches. Germline V gives CDR1 SGHTA, CDR2 FQGNSA. The CDR3 nucleotides read TGTGCCAGCAGTTCCCCTAGCGGGGGGACGCGGGGGCAGTACTTC. This gives the protein CASSSPSGGTRGQYF.

The chain combines TRBV6-5 with TRBJ2-7; perhaps TRBD2 as D (5 bases). V lost 2 bases and J 5 bases, leaving 13 bases between the germline ends. Germline V gives CDR1 MNHEY, CDR2 SVGAGI. The CDR3 totals 14 residues. The CDR3 nucleotides read TGTGCCAGCAGTTACGATAGAGGGTCTAACGAGCAGTACTTC. It translates to CASSYDRGSNEQYF.

This chain links TRBV5-1 with TRBJ2-5, with no clear D. Germline-derived CDR1 and CDR2 are SGHRS and YFSETQ. The germline V and J ends were trimmed by 0 bases and 2 bases, with 8 bases remaining between them. The CDR3 runs to 14 residues. The CDR3 protein is CASSLATSQETQYF. CDR3 nucleotides: TGCGCCAGCAGCTTGGCAACCAGTCAAGAGACCCAGTACTTC. Full variable domain (outside the CDR3, taken from reference TRBV5-1 and TRBJ2-5): KAGVTQTPRYLIKTRGQQVTLSCSPISGHRSVSWYQQTPGQGLQFLFEYFSETQRNKGNFPGRFSGRQFSNSRSEMNVSTLELGDSALYLCASSLATSQETQYFGPGTRLLVL.

The J gene is TRBJ1-3, the V gene TRBV18; 8 bases agree with TRBD1. Germline V gene sequence: CDR1 KGHSH, CDR2 LQKENI. J was trimmed by 0 bases and V by 3 bases; bases with no gene match: 7. CDR3 length: 17 residues. CDR3 bases: TGTGCCAGCTCACCCCGGGACAGGACCACCTCTGGAAACACCATATATTTT. Encoded protein: CASSPRDRTTSGNTIYF.

The chain couples TRBV5-1 to TRBJ2-2; D may be TRBD1 (5 bases). The CDR3 runs to 14 residues. Between the trimmed V and J ends, which lost 1 base and 7 bases, there was a span of 11 bases. CDR1 and CDR2 (germline): SGHRS, YFSETQ. CDR3 protein: CASSLSRDRGELFF. The DNA of the CDR3 is TGCGCCAGCAGCTTGTCCAGGGATCGCGGGGAGCTGTTTTTT.